A single sample gave rise to the 18 T cell receptor beta chains below, sequenced in a study of cytomegalovirus exposure and HLA in healthy donors (dated by TCRdb to 2016 to 2017). The method was the immunoSEQ multiplex PCR assay. A mixture of 60 forward primers for TCR Vbeta segments and 13 reverse primers for TCR Jbeta segments was used in the multiplex PCR. TCRdb took this table from immuneACCESS and kept in-frame rearrangements with V and J called. Such tables lack part of the clones; where checked against another copy, unresolved V genes explain under half of the gap, and the rest is unexplained. A total of some 140,000 clones appear in this sample, 65% to 80% of them only once. Less than 3.5% of the sample lies in the top ten. Sequenced input: PBMCs. These receptors all come from a man between 18 and 29 years old in good health and CMV-seronegative.

Here the CDR3 DNA reads TGTGCCAGCAGGGTAACTGACAGGGGGAATCAGCCCCAGCATTTT. As protein: CASRVTDRGNQPQHF. The V call is TRBV6-1, the J call TRBJ1-5; 9 bases match TRBD1. CDR1 and CDR2 from the germline V gene are MNHNS and SASEGT. Trimming removed 6 bases from V and 4 bases from J; junction bases left unmatched: 7. The CDR3 has 15 residues.

The genes are TRBV5-1 and TRBJ1-1; 10 bases are shared with TRBD1. J lost 5 bases, V lost 0 bases, and 4 bases had no gene match. The CDR3 has 15 residues. Looked up from germline, CDR1 is SGHRS and CDR2 is YFSETQ. This CDR3 is CASSLVTGGGTEAFF. Here the CDR3 DNA reads TGCGCCAGCAGCTTGGTGACAGGGGGCGGAACTGAAGCTTTCTTT.

The V gene is TRBV5-1, the J gene TRBJ1-3, with D unclear. The CDR3 spans 16 residues. CDR1 and CDR2 (germline): SGHRS, YFSETQ. The germline V and J ends were trimmed by 3 bases and 4 bases, with 17 bases remaining between them. For the CDR3, the DNA is TGCGCCAGCAGCTCACCCCGTTGGGGAGTGGGAAACACCATATATTTT. This gives the protein CASSSPRWGVGNTIYF.

This clone has only one observation. The V call is TRBV11-3, the J call TRBJ1-5; D not resolved. The CDR3 runs to 12 residues. Trimming took 8 bases from V and 5 from J, leaving 10 bases between them. Germline CDR1 and CDR2: SGHNT and YENEEA. The CDR3: CASVRRHQPQHF. For the CDR3, the DNA is TGTGCCAGCGTGCGTCGTCATCAGCCCCAGCATTTT. The full variable domain, with the rest looked up from reference TRBV11-3 and TRBJ1-5, is EAGVVQSPRYKIIEKKQPVAFWCNPISGHNTLYWYLQNLGQGPELLIRYENEEAVDDSQLPKDRFSAERLKGVDSTLKIQPAELGDSAVYLCASVRRHQPQHFGDGTRLSIL.

The chain has TRBV5-1 and TRBJ2-5, with TRBD1 matching over 9 bases. Germline assignment: CDR1 SGHRS and CDR2 YFSETQ. This CDR3 region has 15 residues. Losses at the gene ends were 7 bases for V and 5 bases for J; bases not matched to a gene: 12. CDR3 loop: CASSPGQGYTETQYF. Here the CDR3 DNA reads TGCGCCAGCTCTCCGGGACAGGGATATACGGAGACCCAGTACTTC.

J is TRBJ1-2 and V is TRBV7-9, with 7 bases aligning to TRBD1. The ends lost 1 base at V and 4 bases at J; junction bases unmatched: 9. This CDR3 contains 16 residues. The germline V gene encodes CDR1 SEHNR and CDR2 FQNEAQ (reference sequence). CDR3 in DNA: TGTGCCAGCAGCTTAGAAAATGGGGCAGGGGGCTATGGCTACACCTTC. Translating gives CASSLENGAGGYGYTF. The entire variable domain, with the rest obtained from reference TRBV7-9 and TRBJ1-2, is as follows: DTGVSQNPRHKITKRGQNVTFRCDPISEHNRLYWYRQTLGQGPEFLTYFQNEAQLEKSRLLSDRFSAERPKGSFSTLEIQRTEQGDSAMYLCASSLENGAGGYGYTFGSGTRLTVV.

The chain recombines TRBV6-1 with TRBJ2-5; D gene uncertain. CDR1 is MNHNS, CDR2 SASEGT, per germline. With 8 bases removed from V and 2 bases from J, the gap between germline ends came to 12 bases. The CDR3 covers 13 residues. This CDR3 is CASRRGPQETQYF. The DNA of the CDR3 is TGTGCCAGCCGCCGTGGGCCACAAGAGACCCAGTACTTC.

This clone was seen a single time. This sequence joins TRBV5-1 and TRBJ2-1, with 15 bases matching TRBD2. CDR3 size: 15 residues. V lost 4 bases, J lost 7 bases, and 3 bases stayed unmatched. CDR1 and CDR2 (germline): SGHRS, YFSETQ. The CDR3 loop reads CASSAGLAGGNEQFF. Written as DNA, the CDR3 is TGCGCCAGCAGCGCCGGACTAGCGGGGGGGAATGAGCAGTTCTTC.

In its sample, this clone was seen once. J is TRBJ1-2 and V is TRBV7-9; perhaps TRBD1 as D (5 bases). This CDR3 region has 13 residues. Trimming shortened V by 5 bases and J by 7 bases, and 14 bases separated the two germline ends. Germline loops: CDR1 SEHNR, CDR2 FQNEAQ (reference sequence). This chain's CDR3 is CASSEGAVVGYTF. The DNA of the CDR3 is TGTGCCAGCAGCGAAGGGGCTGTCGTTGGCTACACCTTC. Looking up the rest from reference TRBV7-9 and TRBJ1-2 gives the full variable domain: DTGVSQNPRHKITKRGQNVTFRCDPISEHNRLYWYRQTLGQGPEFLTYFQNEAQLEKSRLLSDRFSAERPKGSFSTLEIQRTEQGDSAMYLCASSEGAVVGYTFGSGTRLTVV.

The chain combines TRBV29-1 with TRBJ1-2; 7 positions agree with TRBD1. The V gene's germline CDR1 is SQVTM and CDR2 ANQGSEA. The CDR3 is made up of 13 amino acids. J gave up 7 bases and V 6 bases, and 11 bases lay outside the gene matches. The CDR3 spells CSVRERQGGGYTF. DNA of the CDR3: TGCAGCGTCAGAGAACGACAGGGTGGTGGCTACACCTTC.

J is TRBJ2-1 and V is TRBV6-5; 7 bases are a match to TRBD1. V lost 8 bases and J lost 5; bases outside the gene matches: 6. CDR1 and CDR2 from the germline V gene are MNHEY and SVGAGI. The CDR3 length is 13 residues. Here the CDR3 reads CASATGLDNEQFF. The CDR3 DNA follows: TGTGCCAGCGCGACAGGGCTTGACAATGAGCAGTTCTTC.

The chain couples TRBV5-6 to TRBJ1-5; D perhaps matches TRBD1 (6 bases). The germline V and J ends were trimmed by 2 bases and 1 base, with 13 bases remaining between them. This CDR3 is built from 16 residues. In germline, CDR1 is SGHDT, CDR2 YYEEEE. The CDR3 reads CASSFGQFGSNQPQHF. DNA for the CDR3: TGTGCCAGCAGCTTTGGACAGTTTGGGAGCAATCAGCCCCAGCATTTT.

In its sample, this clone was seen once. V usage is TRBV6-1 and J usage is TRBJ1-1; D not resolved. The CDR3 has 13 residues. Deletions cut 8 bases from V and 0 bases from J, with 10 bases between. Germline V gene sequence: CDR1 MNHNS, CDR2 SASEGT. The CDR3 sequence: CASPADLNTEAFF. The CDR3 DNA sequence: TGTGCCAGCCCCGCAGATCTGAACACTGAAGCTTTCTTT.

This clone was counted a single time. The genes are TRBV25-1 and TRBJ2-7; D is undetermined. The CDR3 has 14 residues. Trimming stripped 1 base from V and 2 bases from J, with 9 bases between. Germline CDR1 MGHDK, CDR2 SYGVNS. Here the CDR3 reads CASSEFGETYEQYF. The CDR3 nucleotides are TGTGCCAGCAGTGAATTCGGAGAAACCTACGAGCAGTACTTC.

About this clone itself: The germline gene is not matched at one end of the junction; a read error may be the cause. The chain recombines TRBV7-3 with TRBJ2-6; perhaps TRBD1 as D (5 bases). The CDR3 is 15 amino acids. CDR1 and CDR2 (germline): SGHTA, FQGTGA. The CDR3 nucleotides read TGTGCCAGCAGCCCGCAGGACCCTGGGGCCAACGGCCTGACTTTC. Protein: CASSPQDPGANGLTF.

The chain uses TRBV6-5 and TRBJ1-2; D unclear. Trimming pared 2 bases from V and 1 base from J, leaving 5 bases between. The CDR3 loop spans 13 amino acids. Germline lookup yields CDR1 MNHEY and CDR2 SVGAGI. The CDR3 protein is CASSYNFNYGYTF. CDR3 in DNA: TGTGCCAGCAGTTACAACTTTAACTATGGCTACACCTTC.

This chain links TRBV6-5 with TRBJ2-7, with 9 bases matching TRBD1. CDR1 MNHEY and CDR2 SVGAGI come from the germline V gene. This CDR3 spans 14 amino acids. V shed 8 bases and J 6 bases; nucleotides not matched to a gene: 11. The CDR3 nucleotides read TGTGCCAGCGGGGAAACCGGGACAGGGCGCGAGCAGTACTTC. Its translation is CASGETGTGREQYF.

V usage is TRBV28 and J usage is TRBJ1-2; TRBD1 agrees at 9 bases. The trim removed 4 bases at V and 8 bases at J, leaving 5 bases unmatched. The V gene's germline CDR1 is MDHEN and CDR2 SYDVKM. CDR3 length: 13 residues. CDR3 sequence: CASSSGQGEGYTF. CDR3 coding DNA: TGTGCCAGCAGTTCGGGACAGGGTGAGGGCTACACCTTC.